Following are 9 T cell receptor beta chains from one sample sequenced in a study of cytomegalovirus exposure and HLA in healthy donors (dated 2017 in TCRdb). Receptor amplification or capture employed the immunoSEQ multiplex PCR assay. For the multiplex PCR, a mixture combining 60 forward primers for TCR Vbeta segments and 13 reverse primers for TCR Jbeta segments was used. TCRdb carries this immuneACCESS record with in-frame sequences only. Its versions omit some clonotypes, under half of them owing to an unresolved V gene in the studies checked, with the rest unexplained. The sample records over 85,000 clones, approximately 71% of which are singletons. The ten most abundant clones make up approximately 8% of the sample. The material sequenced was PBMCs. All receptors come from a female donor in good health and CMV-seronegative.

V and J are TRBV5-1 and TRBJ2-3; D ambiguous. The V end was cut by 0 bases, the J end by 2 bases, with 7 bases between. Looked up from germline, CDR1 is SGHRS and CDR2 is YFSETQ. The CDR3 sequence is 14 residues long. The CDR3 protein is CASSLEENTDTQYF. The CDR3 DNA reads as TGCGCCAGCAGCTTGGAGGAGAACACAGATACGCAGTATTTT.

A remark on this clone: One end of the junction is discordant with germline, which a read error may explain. As DNA, the CDR3 is TGTGCCAGCAGTGAAAGGGGACAGCTCTCCGACAATGAGCAGTTCTTC. Its protein is CASSERGQLSDNEQFF. The chain carries TRBV6-1 and TRBJ2-1; 7 bases fit TRBD1. The CDR3 covers 16 residues. Per the germline V gene, CDR1 is MNHNS and CDR2 is SASEGT.

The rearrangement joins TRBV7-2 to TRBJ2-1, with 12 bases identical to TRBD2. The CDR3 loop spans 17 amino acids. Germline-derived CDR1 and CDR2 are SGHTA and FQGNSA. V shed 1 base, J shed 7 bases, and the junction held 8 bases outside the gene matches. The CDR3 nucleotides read TGTGCCAGCAGCTTAGTCCTAGCGGGAGGGCCTAAGAATGAGCAGTTCTTC. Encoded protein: CASSLVLAGGPKNEQFF.

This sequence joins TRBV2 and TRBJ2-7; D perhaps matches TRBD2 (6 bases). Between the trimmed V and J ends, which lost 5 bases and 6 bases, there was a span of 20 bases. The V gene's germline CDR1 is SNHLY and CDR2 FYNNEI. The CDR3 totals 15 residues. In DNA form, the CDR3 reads TGTGCCAGCAGTCGTAGGGCACCGGGAGACAGCGAGCAGTACTTC. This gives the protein CASSRRAPGDSEQYF.

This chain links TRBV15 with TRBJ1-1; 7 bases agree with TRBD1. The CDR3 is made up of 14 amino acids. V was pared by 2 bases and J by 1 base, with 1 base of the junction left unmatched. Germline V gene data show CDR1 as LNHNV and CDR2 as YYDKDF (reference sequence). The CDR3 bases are TGTGCCACCAGCAGACGGGACAGGAACACTGAAGCTTTCTTT. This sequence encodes CATSRRDRNTEAFF.

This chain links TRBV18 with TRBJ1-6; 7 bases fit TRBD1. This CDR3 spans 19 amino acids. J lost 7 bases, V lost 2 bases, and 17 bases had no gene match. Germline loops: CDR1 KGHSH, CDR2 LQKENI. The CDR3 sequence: CASSPVPLQGTTVNSPLHF. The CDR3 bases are TGTGCCAGCTCACCAGTTCCCTTACAGGGGACGACGGTAAATTCACCCCTCCACTTT.

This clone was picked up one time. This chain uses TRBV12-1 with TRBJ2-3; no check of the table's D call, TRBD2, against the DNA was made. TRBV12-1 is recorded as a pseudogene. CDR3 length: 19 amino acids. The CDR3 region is CASSFRTSGGVLGTDTQYF. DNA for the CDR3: TGTGCCAGCAGCTTCCGGACTAGCGGGGGGGTGCTCGGCACAGATACGCAGTATTTT.

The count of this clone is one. CDR3 sequence (DNA): TGTGCCAGCAGCGTAGATCGTATCACTGAAGCTTTCTTT. Its protein is CASSVDRITEAFF. V and J are TRBV9 and TRBJ1-1; D call uncertain. Trimming took 0 bases from V and 4 from J, leaving 7 bases between them. The CDR3 sequence is 13 residues long. CDR1 and CDR2 (germline): SGDLS, YYNGEE.

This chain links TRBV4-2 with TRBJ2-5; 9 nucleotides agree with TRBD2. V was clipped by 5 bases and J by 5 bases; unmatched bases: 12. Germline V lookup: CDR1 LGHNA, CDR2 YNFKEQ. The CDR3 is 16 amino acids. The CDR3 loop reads CASSLGGGAGVETQYF. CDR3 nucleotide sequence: TGTGCCAGCAGCTTGGGCGGGGGGGCCGGGGTGGAGACCCAGTACTTC.